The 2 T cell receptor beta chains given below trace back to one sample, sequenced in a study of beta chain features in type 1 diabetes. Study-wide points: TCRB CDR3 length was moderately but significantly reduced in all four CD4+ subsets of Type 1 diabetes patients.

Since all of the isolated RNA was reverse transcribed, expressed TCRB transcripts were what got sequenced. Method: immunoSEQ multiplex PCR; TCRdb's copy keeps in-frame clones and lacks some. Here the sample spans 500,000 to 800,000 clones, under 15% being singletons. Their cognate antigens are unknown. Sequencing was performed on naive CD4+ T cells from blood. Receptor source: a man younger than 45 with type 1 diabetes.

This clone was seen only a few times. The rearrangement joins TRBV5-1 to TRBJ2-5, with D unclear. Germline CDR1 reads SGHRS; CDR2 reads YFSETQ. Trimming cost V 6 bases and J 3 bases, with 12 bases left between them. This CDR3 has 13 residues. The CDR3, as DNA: TGCGCCAGCACCTGGGATTCGAAAGAGACCCAGTACTTC. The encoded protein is CASTWDSKETQYF. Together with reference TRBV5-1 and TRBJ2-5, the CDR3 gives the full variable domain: KAGVTQTPRYLIKTRGQQVTLSCSPISGHRSVSWYQQTPGQGLQFLFEYFSETQRNKGNFPGRFSGRQFSNSRSEMNVSTLELGDSALYLCASTWDSKETQYFGPGTRLLVL.

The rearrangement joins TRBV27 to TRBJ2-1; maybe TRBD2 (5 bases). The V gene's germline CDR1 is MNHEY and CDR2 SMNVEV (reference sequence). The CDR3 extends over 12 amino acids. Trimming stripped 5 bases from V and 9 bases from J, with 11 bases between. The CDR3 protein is CASSPGRGEQFF. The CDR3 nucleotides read TGTGCCAGCAGTCCCGGACGGGGTGAGCAGTTCTTC.